This entry lists 11 T cell receptor beta chains sequenced from one sample in a study of blood T cell repertoires in COVID-19. Using immunoSEQ multiplex PCR, the repertoire was profiled, and TCRdb retains in-frame clones only, with some absent. The repertoire holds around 120,000 clones, with roughly 70% as singletons. The sequenced sample consisted of peripheral blood. The receptors were gathered from a human donor with acute or convalescent COVID-19. The donor label of this sample is uncertain.

This clone was found a few times. V usage is TRBV28 and J usage is TRBJ1-5; perhaps TRBD1 as D (6 bases). Between the trimmed V and J ends, which lost 8 bases and 6 bases, there was a span of 17 bases. There are 14 residues in the CDR3. The germline V gene encodes CDR1 MDHEN and CDR2 SYDVKM. CDR3 loop: CASRLGGGRQPQHF. As DNA, the CDR3 is TGTGCCAGCCGCCTTGGGGGGGGGCGTCAGCCCCAGCATTTT.

The table lists this clone with a few counts. The chain links TRBV2 to TRBJ1-5, with TRBD1 identical over 7 bases. This CDR3 region has 13 residues. With V trimmed by 6 bases and J by 1 base, 0 bases remained unmatched. From germline, CDR1 is SNHLY and CDR2 FYNNEI. For the CDR3, the DNA is TGTGCCAGCAGGGACAGGAGCAATCAGCCCCAGCATTTT. This sequence encodes CASRDRSNQPQHF.

The chain uses TRBV28 and TRBJ1-4; 7 positions agree with TRBD1. V lost 5 bases and J lost 8; bases outside the gene matches: 11. This CDR3 is built from 15 residues. The V gene's germline CDR1 is MDHEN and CDR2 SYDVKM. In nucleotides, the CDR3 is TGTGCCAGCAGTCCCACCAGGGGGAAGAAAGAAAAACTGTTTTTT. This encodes CASSPTRGKKEKLFF.

This rearrangement joins TRBV3-1 (or the pseudogene TRBV3-2) to TRBJ1-4; a possible D gene is TRBD1 (6 bases). V was cut by 0 bases and J by 4 bases, with 21 bases left in between. The germline V gene encodes CDR1 LGHDT and CDR2 YNNKEL (reference sequence). This CDR3 comprises 19 residues. The CDR3 protein is CASSQDQRTVRFDNEKLFF. CDR3 nucleotide sequence: TGTGCCAGCAGCCAAGACCAGAGGACAGTACGATTTGATAATGAAAAACTGTTTTTT.

This chain links TRBV23-1 with TRBJ2-1, with 11 bases lining up with TRBD1. TRBV23-1 is an open reading frame whose function is uncertain. The CDR3 runs 18 residues. Trimming removed 6 bases from V and 5 bases from J; junction bases left unmatched: 15. The CDR3 is CASSPAGQGVALDNEQFF. The CDR3, as DNA: TGCGCCAGCAGCCCCGCGGGACAGGGGGTTGCTTTGGACAATGAGCAGTTCTTC.

To note about this clone: Other DNA variants within this sample encode the same CDR3. This chain links TRBV28 with TRBJ1-5; possibly TRBD1 for D (6 bases). The length of the CDR3 is 12 residues. Looked up from germline, CDR1 is MDHEN and CDR2 is SYDVKM. The germline V and J ends were trimmed by 6 bases and 7 bases, with 10 bases remaining between them. Here the CDR3 DNA reads TGTGCCAGCAGCCTCAGGGGCCAGCCCCAGCATTTT. Residues: CASSLRGQPQHF.

The rearrangement links TRBV7-2 to TRBJ2-5; 7 nucleotides agree with TRBD2. Germline assignment: CDR1 SGHTA and CDR2 FQGNSA. CDR3 size: 16 residues. The V segment lost 5 bases and the J segment 5 bases; nucleotides outside the gene matches: 14. CDR3: CASSPAGWGGYETQYF. In DNA form, the CDR3 reads TGTGCCAGCAGCCCGGCAGGGTGGGGGGGGTATGAGACCCAGTACTTC. Based on the CDR3 plus reference TRBV7-2 and TRBJ2-5, the full variable domain is GAGVSQSPSNKVTEKGKDVELRCDPISGHTALYWYRQSLGQGLEFLIYFQGNSAPDKSGLPSDRFSAERTGGSVSTLTIQRTQQEDSAVYLCASSPAGWGGYETQYFGPGTRLLVL.

This clone showed up many times. The rearrangement joins TRBV28 to TRBJ2-7, with TRBD1 identical over 8 bases. Germline values: CDR1 MDHEN, CDR2 SYDVKM. Trimming cost V 3 bases and J 5 bases; bases outside gene matches: 6. This CDR3 comprises 14 residues. For the CDR3, the DNA is TGTGCCAGCAGTTTTAGTTCAGGGGGCGACGAGCAGTACTTC. As protein: CASSFSSGGDEQYF.

This clone has at least ten counts. This chain joins TRBV5-4 and TRBJ1-2; TRBD1 agrees at 9 bases. V lost 3 bases, J lost 12 bases, and 12 bases stayed unmatched. Germline V CDR1 and CDR2: SGHNT, YYREEE (reference sequence). This CDR3 region has 14 residues. The CDR3 sequence: CASSSWTGAHLDTF. The CDR3 DNA reads TGTGCCAGCAGCTCCTGGACAGGGGCCCATCTTGACACCTTC.

V gene TRBV18 combines with J gene TRBJ2-7, with D perhaps matching TRBD1 (6 bases). Trimming left V 2 bases short and J 2 bases short, with 10 bases between. Germline-derived CDR1 and CDR2 are KGHSH and LQKENI. The CDR3 has 14 residues. CDR3 in DNA: TGTGCCAGCTCACCAGTGGGACACCCCTACGAGCAGTACTTC. Translated: CASSPVGHPYEQYF.

The J gene is TRBJ1-3, the V gene TRBV28, with TRBD1 matching over 8 bases. With 6 bases clipped from V and 4 bases from J, the junction kept 8 bases outside the gene matches. The CDR3 totals 15 residues. CDR1 MDHEN and CDR2 SYDVKM come from the germline V gene. CDR3 protein: CASSPDRALGNTIYF. The DNA of the CDR3 is TGTGCCAGCAGCCCGGACAGGGCATTAGGAAACACCATATATTTT.